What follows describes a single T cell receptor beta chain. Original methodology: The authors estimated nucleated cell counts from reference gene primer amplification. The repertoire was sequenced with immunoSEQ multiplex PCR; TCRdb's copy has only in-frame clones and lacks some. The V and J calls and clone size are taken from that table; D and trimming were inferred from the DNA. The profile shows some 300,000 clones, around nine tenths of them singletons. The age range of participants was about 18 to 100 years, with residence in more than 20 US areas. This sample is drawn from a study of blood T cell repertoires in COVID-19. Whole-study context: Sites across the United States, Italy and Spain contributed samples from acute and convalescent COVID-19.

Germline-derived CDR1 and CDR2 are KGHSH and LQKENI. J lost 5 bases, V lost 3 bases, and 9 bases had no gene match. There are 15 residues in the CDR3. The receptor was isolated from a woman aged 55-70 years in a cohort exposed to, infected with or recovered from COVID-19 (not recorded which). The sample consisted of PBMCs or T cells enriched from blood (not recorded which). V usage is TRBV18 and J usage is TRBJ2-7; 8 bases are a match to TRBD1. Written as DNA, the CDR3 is TGTGCCAGCTCACCTCAGGGGGCAGGGATCCACGAGCAGTACTTC. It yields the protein CASSPQGAGIHEQYF.